These 8 T cell receptor beta chains were all obtained from the same sample, sequenced in a study of OX40 agonist ivuxolimab in advanced cancers. Generated by immunoSEQ multiplex PCR, the TCRdb table keeps only in-frame clones and is missing some. The sample has approximately 44,000 clones, around 88% seen once. Sample: CD4+ or CD8+ T cells sorted from blood, taken in a trial of the OX40 agonist ivuxolimab. These receptors came from an adult with an advanced solid tumor such as melanoma, head and neck, liver or kidney cancer.

This clone was picked up one time. This chain uses TRBV30 with TRBJ1-5, with a tentative D call TRBD1 (5 bases). The CDR3 runs 14 residues. Germline assignment: CDR1 GTSNPN and CDR2 SVGIG (reference sequence). V dropped 3 bases and J dropped 5 bases, with 14 bases sitting between them. CDR3 region: CAWSLRGVDQPQHF. In DNA form, the CDR3 reads TGTGCCTGGAGCCTCCGGGGGGTCGATCAGCCCCAGCATTTT.

The chain combines TRBV9 with TRBJ2-5; D unclear. The DNA end is more similar to TRBJ2-7, so the J call may be wrong. The CDR3 spans 14 residues. Germline V gene lookup returns CDR1 SGDLS and CDR2 YYNGEE. This CDR3 reads CASSAGRARGEQYF. For the CDR3, the DNA is TGTGCCAGCAGCGCCGGACGTGCTAGAGGCGAGCAGTACTTC.

The V call is TRBV6-6, the J call TRBJ1-4; D may be TRBD1 (5 bases). The CDR3 is made up of 15 amino acids. V was shortened by 2 bases and J by 11 bases, with 18 bases between the two germline ends. Germline CDR1 and CDR2: MNHNY and SVGAGI (reference sequence). In DNA form, the CDR3 reads TGTGCCAGCAGTTACGAGGGGCCTACTTTAGGGAAACTGTTTTTT. It translates to CASSYEGPTLGKLFF.

The V call is TRBV11-2, the J call TRBJ1-3; D is perhaps TRBD1 (5 bases). The CDR3 sequence is 15 residues long. Trimming stripped 1 base from V and 3 bases from J, with 10 bases between. From germline, CDR1 is SGHAT and CDR2 FQNNGV. The CDR3 DNA sequence: TGTGCCAGCAGCTTAGGGCAGGGAGATGGAAACACCATATATTTT. It is translated as CASSLGQGDGNTIYF.

The chain combines TRBV19 with TRBJ1-1, with TRBD1 identical over 9 bases. Germline trimming cut 5 bases from V and 5 bases from J; bases unmatched to any gene: 9. Germline V gives CDR1 LNHDA, CDR2 SQIVND (reference sequence). The length of the CDR3 is 15 residues. The CDR3 sequence is CASSLSGQGRTEAFF. CDR3 DNA: TGTGCCAGTAGTCTCTCGGGACAGGGAAGGACTGAAGCTTTCTTT. The full variable domain, in which reference TRBV19 and TRBJ1-1 provide the parts outside the CDR3, is DGGITQSPKYLFRKEGQNVTLSCEQNLNHDAMYWYRQDPGQGLRLIYYSQIVNDFQKGDIAEGYSVSREKKESFPLTVTSAQKNPTAFYLCASSLSGQGRTEAFFGQGTRLTVV.

This clone was counted between two and nine times. The J gene is TRBJ1-6, the V gene TRBV7-6; 7 bases agree with TRBD1. The CDR3 runs to 13 residues. Germline CDR1 is SGHVS and CDR2 is FNYEAQ. Trimming cost V 1 base and J 15 bases; bases outside gene matches: 6. CDR3 protein: CASSLEGQQRLHF. The CDR3, as DNA: TGTGCCAGCAGCTTAGAGGGACAGCAGCGCCTCCACTTT.

This clone was detected only once. This chain connects TRBV30 to TRBJ1-2; a possible D gene is TRBD1 (5 bases). The length of the CDR3 is 15 residues. Germline CDR1 GTSNPN, CDR2 SVGIG (reference sequence). The ends were cut back, 3 bases at V and 4 bases at J, with 18 bases in the middle. The CDR3 DNA reads as TGTGCCTGGAGAGGGACCAGGGATTTTATCTATGGCTACACCTTC. Translating it yields CAWRGTRDFIYGYTF.

Here the CDR3 reads CASRTGGANEKLFF. CDR3 DNA sequence: TGTGCCAGCAGAACCGGGGGAGCCAATGAAAAACTGTTTTTT. The gene calls are TRBV6-1 and TRBJ1-4, with D tentatively TRBD1 (5 bases). V lost 6 bases to trimming and J lost 5 bases, with 13 bases between them. The germline CDR1 and CDR2 sequences are MNHNS and SASEGT. This CDR3 is built from 14 residues.